This T cell receptor (beta chain) was recovered during a study of low-dose radiotherapy and immunotherapy resistance in tumors. Whole-study context: Patients took aspirin 300 mg by mouth once daily. This continued for four cycles, starting on cycle 1 day 1.

First-strand cDNA used TRAV- and TRBV-specific primers, covering alpha and beta chains. With a constant-region primer and a V-primer adapter, TCRs were subjected to around 18 PCR cycles of amplification. Via MiXCR, TCRdb re-called the reads, giving one row per CDR3 protein. This table has around 80,000 distinct CDR3 sequences, 15% to 20% appearing once. This clonotype was seen ten or more times. Stated time point: before trial treatment. The source was PBMCs, collected before treatment. This receptor was taken from a male donor with prostate cancer.

As DNA, the CDR3 is TGCGCCAGCAGCCGGGCTTCCGCGCAAGAGACCCAGTACTTC. This codes for CASSRASAQETQYF. The chain carries TRBV5-1 and TRBJ2-5; no clear D gene. CDR3 size: 14 residues. V lost 4 bases and J lost 2, with 12 bases in between. Germline CDR1 and CDR2: SGHRS and YFSETQ.